This is a list of T cell receptor beta chains from one sample in a study of shared clonotypes between healthy human individuals. Data came from immunoSEQ multiplex PCR; TCRdb stores just in-frame clones and leaves some out. Among 980,000 or so clones listed, approximately 76% were seen once. Sequencing was done on a sample of memory CD4+ T cells sorted from blood. Receptor source: a man aged 18 to 30 in good health. Each CDR3 is given without its conserved first and last residue. The D gene is left open where the match is weak.

TRBV19	NA	14	TRBJ2-2	ASSSPPSRNTGELF
TRBV5-1	NA	13	TRBJ2-7	ASSRSGGVSYEQY
TRBV12-5	TRBD2	17	TRBJ2-7	ASGLRLAGQLPRSYEQY
TRBV27	NA	11	TRBJ1-5	ASSLVGYQPQH
TRBV27	TRBD1	12	TRBJ2-7	ASSPGTGGSEQY
TRBV30	TRBD1	13	TRBJ2-7	AFSRGDRAPYEQY
TRBV10-3	NA	14	TRBJ2-3	AIRTGLEGGRDTQY
TRBV11-2	TRBD1	17	TRBJ2-1	ASSSYRGPPRSSYNEQF
TRBV30	NA	11	TRBJ2-5	AWEGQLQETQY
TRBV7-2	NA	11	TRBJ1-1	ASSGPGRTEAF
TRBV19	NA	11	TRBJ1-1	ASSIDQEAKAF
TRBV2	NA	12	TRBJ2-5	ASSRQANQETQY
TRBV6-1	TRBD2	11	TRBJ2-7	ASSRAIAGEQY
TRBV7-9	TRBD2	13	TRBJ2-3	ASRSGLAGTDTQY
TRBV19	NA	12	TRBJ2-6	ASRVVSGANVLT
TRBV30	TRBD2	16	TRBJ2-5	AFRGPGLASPPQETQY
TRBV18	NA	13	TRBJ1-1	ASSRTQGLYAEAF
TRBV5-1	TRBD2	15	TRBJ2-1	ASSSETSGRLYNEQF
TRBV4-3	NA	14	TRBJ2-1	ASSQDTSASGGEQF
TRBV7-3	TRBD2	15	TRBJ2-1	ASSPTLGGGHYNEQF
TRBV7-9	NA	13	TRBJ1-2	ASSLELGGGRGYT
TRBV5-1	NA	17	TRBJ2-1	ASSLASRPGGSMMDEQF
TRBV5-4	TRBD1	12	TRBJ2-7	ASSSSGTGQEQY
TRBV6-1	TRBD2	13	TRBJ2-7	ASTPGAGGTYEQY
TRBV14	TRBD2	14	TRBJ2-2	ASSHRLATSTGELF
TRBV6-5	NA	13	TRBJ1-5	ASSYSKASNQPQH
TRBV6-5	TRBD2	13	TRBJ2-1	ASSYSGTSGNEQF
TRBV7-2	NA	11	TRBJ1-4	ASRGQNNEKLF
TRBV7-6	NA	11	TRBJ2-2	ASSLGSSGELF
TRBV28	NA	12	TRBJ2-7	ASSSSGRIYEQY
TRBV5-1	NA	12	TRBJ1-6	ASSWGMDNSPLH
TRBV14	NA	9	TRBJ1-1	ASSQATEAF
TRBV5-6	TRBD2	15	TRBJ2-1	ASSPGTGLAVYNEQF
TRBV14	NA	10	TRBJ1-1	ASSHFYTEAF
TRBV18	TRBD1	14	TRBJ1-6	ASCTGQGGGNSPLH
TRBV7-3	NA	11	TRBJ1-4	ASSLGQGEKLF
TRBV18	TRBD1	12	TRBJ1-3	ASSRQGSGNTIY
TRBV11-2	NA	14	TRBJ2-3	ASSLGRGGGTDTQY
TRBV5-4	TRBD1	13	TRBJ1-6	ASRSDRVYNSPLH
TRBV7-2	NA	13	TRBJ1-3	ASSRGTYPGNTIY
TRBV7-2	NA	11	TRBJ2-7	ASSPDSFNEQY
TRBV27	TRBD2	14	TRBJ2-7	ASSFHRTSEGYEQY
TRBV15	NA	15	TRBJ1-2	ATSRAQGARVNYGYT
TRBV30	NA	13	TRBJ2-3	AWTRQSTSTDTQY
TRBV28	TRBD1	13	TRBJ2-7	ASSFSGQGSYEQY
TRBV18	TRBD2	18	TRBJ2-5	ASSPPRLAVGREGQETQY
TRBV18	NA	13	TRBJ2-2	ASSPGGRNTGELF
TRBV2	TRBD1	11	TRBJ2-4	ASRPGQGMVQY
TRBV5-8	TRBD1	13	TRBJ2-1	ASSSGQGRTSEQF
TRBV9	NA	12	TRBJ2-5	ASSLPGTSETQY
TRBV10-3	NA	10	TRBJ1-4	AISREAEKLF
TRBV18	TRBD1	13	TRBJ2-7	ASSPQGQALYEQY
TRBV28	NA	11	TRBJ1-4	AVFGGRRGQLF